These T cell receptor beta chains were read from a single sample in a study of cytotoxic CD8 clonotypes in ibrutinib-treated CLL. The repertoire was sequenced with immunoSEQ multiplex PCR; TCRdb's copy has only in-frame clones and lacks some. The sample consists of 150,000 to 200,000 clones, about 88% of them appearing once. The source material was PBMCs, sampled at disease progression, from a patient treated with ibrutinib. All receptors come from a human donor with chronic lymphocytic leukemia. CDR3s include the opening cysteine and the closing phenylalanine or tryptophan. Fields, in order: CDR3 length, J gene, V gene, D gene, clone size, CDR3 protein, CDR3 DNA. D genes are given only for firm matches. Size is omitted from some rows. Given values are once, few, many or a class for expanded clones.

15	TRBJ2-2	TRBV6-5	-	-	CASSPQTANTGELFF	TGTGCCAGCAGTCCACAGACCGCGAACACCGGGGAGCTGTTTTTT
15	TRBJ2-2	TRBV9	TRBD2	-	CASSVRLAGTGELFF	TGTGCCAGCAGCGTCCGACTAGCCGGGACCGGGGAGCTGTTTTTT
16	TRBJ2-7	TRBV18	TRBD2	-	CASSPGGSGSTYEQYF	TGTGCCAGCTCACCAGGTGGTAGCGGGAGTACCTACGAGCAGTACTTC
15	TRBJ1-2	TRBV19	-	-	CASSIGARPPTSYTF	TGTGCCAGTAGTATAGGGGCTCGTCCCCCCACCAGCTACACCTTC
14	TRBJ1-1	TRBV5-1	TRBD1	-	CATRVGQGKTEAFF	TGCGCCACCAGAGTAGGACAGGGAAAAACTGAAGCTTTCTTT
15	TRBJ1-1	TRBV7-9	TRBD1	-	CASSSRDRENTEAFF	TGTGCCAGCAGCTCAAGGGACAGGGAGAACACTGAAGCTTTCTTT
16	TRBJ1-2	TRBV7-9	-	few	CASSLVIEIPGFGYTF	TGTGCCAGCAGCTTAGTGATCGAAATCCCGGGCTTTGGCTACACCTTC
17	TRBJ1-3	TRBV5-1	-	-	CASSLASGWSSGNTIYF	TGCGCCAGCAGCTTGGCGTCGGGGTGGAGCTCTGGAAACACCATATATTTT
16	TRBJ2-7	TRBV5-8	-	-	CASILFGSVFMYEQYF	TGTGCCAGCATCTTGTTCGGGAGCGTCTTTATGTACGAGCAGTACTTC
14	TRBJ1-4	TRBV4-1	-	-	CASSPLSLNEKLFF	TGCGCCAGCAGCCCGCTTTCCCTTAATGAAAAACTGTTTTTT
14	TRBJ2-7	TRBV19	-	-	CASSILGRPDEQYF	TGTGCCAGTAGTATTTTGGGCAGGCCGGACGAGCAGTACTTC
16	TRBJ1-2	TRBV28	-	-	CASSRTRAVGQIGYTF	TGTGCCAGCAGCCGTACCCGGGCGGTCGGGCAAATTGGCTACACCTTC
15	TRBJ2-7	TRBV7-9	-	once	CASSLAASGTYEQYF	TGTGCCAGCAGCTTAGCGGCTTCAGGTACCTACGAGCAGTACTTC
17	TRBJ1-3	TRBV7-6	-	-	CASTKSLSGSPGNTIYF	TGTGCCAGCACCAAATCCTTGAGCGGAAGCCCTGGAAACACCATATATTTT
16	TRBJ1-2	TRBV7-9	-	once	CASSPSGGRPGRGYTF	TGTGCCAGCAGCCCCTCCGGGGGCAGGCCTGGAAGAGGCTACACCTTC
12	TRBJ2-7	TRBV19	-	few	CASSIARGEQYF	TGTGCCAGTAGTATAGCGCGAGGCGAGCAGTACTTC
13	TRBJ2-7	TRBV7-9	-	-	CASSFPSNYEQYF	TGTGCCAGCAGCTTCCCGTCGAACTACGAGCAGTACTTC
14	TRBJ2-5	TRBV5-4	-	-	CASSLEGYQETQYF	TGTGCCAGCAGCTTGGAAGGGTACCAAGAGACCCAGTACTTC
16	TRBJ2-5	TRBV5-1	TRBD1	once	CASSFHPDREQETQYF	TGCGCCAGCAGCTTTCATCCGGACAGGGAGCAAGAGACCCAGTACTTC
17	TRBJ2-3	TRBV5-1	-	-	CASSLAGSGGITDTQYF	TGCGCCAGCAGCTTGGCCGGGAGTGGAGGAATCACAGATACGCAGTATTTT
15	TRBJ2-7	TRBV9	TRBD2	-	CASSSSGRAPDEQYF	TGTGCCAGCAGCTCTAGCGGGAGGGCCCCCGACGAGCAGTACTTC
15	TRBJ1-5	TRBV11-1	-	-	CASSLAGRNDQPQHF	TGTGCCAGCAGCTTAGCGGGGAGGAACGATCAGCCCCAGCATTTT
14	TRBJ2-7	TRBV28	TRBD1	-	CASIKPGGSYEQYF	TGTGCCAGCATCAAACCAGGGGGATCCTACGAGCAGTACTTC
19	TRBJ1-5	TRBV6-1	-	-	CASSEKVGGRPSLNQPQHF	TGTGCCAGCAGTGAAAAGGTTGGTGGCAGGCCATCTCTCAATCAGCCCCAGCATTTT
14	TRBJ2-7	TRBV7-2	-	-	CASSFRRGLYEQYF	TGTGCCAGCAGCTTCCGCAGGGGCCTCTACGAGCAGTACTTC
15	TRBJ1-1	TRBV19	-	-	CASSARVGMNTEAFF	TGTGCCAGTAGTGCCCGTGTGGGGATGAACACTGAAGCTTTCTTT
16	TRBJ2-1	TRBV5-6	TRBD1	-	CASSLRRTGPYNEQFF	TGTGCCAGCAGCTTGCGCCGGACAGGCCCATACAATGAGCAGTTCTTC
13	TRBJ1-5	TRBV7-3	-	-	CASSWGGGQPQHF	TGTGCCAGCAGCTGGGGCGGGGGTCAGCCCCAGCATTTT
15	TRBJ2-3	TRBV18	-	-	CASSPLGSKTDTQYF	TGTGCCAGCTCACCCCTCGGTAGTAAGACAGATACGCAGTATTTT
17	TRBJ1-4	TRBV4-2	TRBD1	-	CASSPSQFGQGGEKLFF	TGTGCCAGCAGCCCAAGCCAATTCGGACAGGGTGGGGAAAAACTGTTTTTT
13	TRBJ1-2	TRBV5-4	-	-	CASSRDTNYGYTF	TGTGCCAGCAGCCGGGACACGAACTATGGCTACACCTTC
17	TRBJ2-1	TRBV7-9	TRBD2	-	CASSFSPGLNIPNEQFF	TGTGCCAGCAGCTTCAGCCCGGGACTAAACATCCCCAATGAGCAGTTCTTC
14	TRBJ2-2	TRBV5-1	-	-	CASRPGPDTGELFF	TGCGCCAGCAGACCGGGACCCGACACCGGGGAGCTGTTTTTT
14	TRBJ2-7	TRBV6-5	-	-	CASSYKDGYYEQYF	TGTGCCAGCAGTTACAAGGACGGCTACTACGAGCAGTACTTC
16	TRBJ2-1	TRBV14	TRBD2	-	CASSQDRTSGSNEQFF	TGTGCCAGCAGCCAAGACCGGACTAGCGGGAGTAATGAGCAGTTCTTC
12	TRBJ2-7	TRBV7-9	-	-	CASSNEGREQYF	TGTGCCAGCAGCAACGAAGGAAGGGAGCAGTACTTC
15	TRBJ2-6	TRBV6-1	-	-	CAIAISGPGANVLTF	TGTGCCATCGCGATTTCGGGACCTGGGGCCAACGTCCTGACTTTC
13	TRBJ2-7	TRBV10-3	-	few	CAISDNPAREQYF	TGTGCCATCAGTGACAACCCTGCGCGGGAGCAGTACTTC
17	TRBJ1-4	TRBV11-2	-	once	CASSLDGVGTFDEKLFF	TGTGCCAGCAGCTTAGATGGGGTCGGGACATTTGATGAAAAACTGTTTTTT
20	TRBJ2-3	TRBV4-1	TRBD2	-	CASSQERGPSGRAEGDTQYF	TGCGCCAGCAGCCAAGAACGTGGTCCTAGCGGGAGGGCCGAGGGGGATACGCAGTATTTT
15	TRBJ1-4	TRBV30	-	-	CAWSATEATNEKLFF	TGTGCCTGGAGTGCTACAGAAGCAACTAATGAAAAACTGTTTTTT
12	TRBJ1-4	TRBV5-8	-	few	CASTQGGEKLFF	TGTGCCAGCACCCAGGGAGGTGAAAAACTGTTTTTT
15	TRBJ1-1	TRBV7-2	-	-	CASSSRAGLNTEAFF	TGTGCCAGCAGCTCCCGGGCAGGGCTGAACACTGAAGCTTTCTTT
13	TRBJ2-6	TRBV30	-	-	CAWSVTGANVLTF	TGTGCCTGGAGTGTTACGGGGGCCAACGTCCTGACTTTC
14	TRBJ1-5	TRBV19	-	-	CASSARERAQPQHF	TGTGCCAGTAGTGCCAGGGAGAGGGCACAGCCCCAGCATTTT
15	TRBJ2-2	TRBV5-1	TRBD2	-	CASSKGGSGTGELFF	TGCGCCAGCAGCAAGGGCGGGAGTGGAACCGGGGAGCTGTTTTTT
15	TRBJ1-1	TRBV5-1	-	-	CASSLARNSNTEAFF	TGCGCCAGCAGCTTGGCCCGAAATTCGAACACTGAAGCTTTCTTT